The 29 T cell receptor beta chains listed next were all sequenced from one sample in a study of T-cell reconstitution after alpha-beta-depleted transplantation in children. Preparing the TCRbeta library involved the use of unique molecular identifiers. TCRdb processed the PCR reads anew with MiXCR; each CDR3 protein has one entry. The sample consists of just over 70,000 distinct CDR3 sequences, 7% to 8% of them appearing once. Source: PBMCs from the stem cell graft donor, taken from the stem cell graft. These receptors were collected from a human donor who donated a stem cell graft to a child with acute lymphoblastic leukemia.

This clonotype was counted a single time. The V gene is TRBV19, the J gene TRBJ2-1; 9 bases are shared with TRBD2. The CDR3 spans 16 residues. CDR1 and CDR2 (germline): LNHDA, SQIVND (reference sequence). V lost 5 bases, J lost 6 bases, and 11 bases stayed unmatched. The CDR3 loop reads CASSPTGTSYSNEQFF. CDR3 DNA: TGTGCCAGTAGTCCCACCGGGACTAGCTACAGCAATGAGCAGTTCTTC.

This clonotype has a handful of counts. The chain combines TRBV10-2 with TRBJ1-4; 11 bases align to TRBD1. CDR1 is WSHSY and CDR2 is SAAADI in the germline V gene. CDR3 size: 14 residues. With V trimmed by 3 bases and J by 10 bases, 4 bases remained unmatched. CDR3 in DNA: TGCGCCAGCAGTGAAGGGACAGGGGGAAGAAAACTGTTTTTT. Amino acids: CASSEGTGGRKLFF.

This clonotype was picked up many times. This sequence joins TRBV5-1 and TRBJ1-1, with D hard to call. Trimming cost V 0 bases and J 2 bases, with 8 bases left between them. Germline values: CDR1 SGHRS, CDR2 YFSETQ. The CDR3 spans 14 residues. The CDR3 is CASSLEATNTEAFF. CDR3 in DNA: TGCGCCAGCAGCTTGGAGGCAACAAACACTGAAGCTTTCTTT.

The rearrangement joins TRBV27 to TRBJ2-1; no firm D call. Germline loops: CDR1 MNHEY, CDR2 SMNVEV (reference sequence). This CDR3 is 12 amino acids long. V lost 3 bases and J lost 10, with 10 bases in between. CDR3 loop: CASSFSGREQFF. In nucleotides, the CDR3 is TGTGCCAGCAGTTTCTCAGGACGCGAGCAGTTCTTC.

This clonotype was counted at least ten times. The V gene is TRBV24-1, the J gene TRBJ2-1, with a possible D match to TRBD1 (6 bases). CDR1 and CDR2 from the germline V gene are KGHDR and SFDVKD. This CDR3 is 12 amino acids long. V lost 4 bases and J 14 bases, leaving 14 bases between the germline ends. This CDR3 reads CATSEAGTTEFF. CDR3 DNA: TGTGCCACCAGTGAGGCCGGGACAACCGAGTTCTTC.

This clonotype was detected ten times or more. The rearrangement uses TRBV4-2 and TRBJ1-4; no reliable D call. The germline V gene has CDR1 LGHNA and CDR2 YNFKEQ. Deletions cut 1 base from V and 0 bases from J, with 9 bases between. The CDR3 is made up of 16 amino acids. The CDR3 nucleotides read TGTGCCAGCAGCCAAGGGGCCGCCGCAACTAATGAAAAACTGTTTTTT. Its translation is CASSQGAAATNEKLFF.

At least ten counts were recorded for this clonotype. The chain carries TRBV29-1 and TRBJ1-1; D is unclear. Deletions cut 4 bases from V and 3 bases from J, with 9 bases between. This CDR3 contains 12 residues. Germline CDR1 and CDR2: SQVTM and ANQGSEA. DNA of the CDR3: TGCAGCGTTGCGGTGAGGGACACTGAAGCTTTCTTT. Translation gives CSVAVRDTEAFF.

This clonotype was seen a handful of times. The chain is built from TRBV7-2 and TRBJ1-2, with D unresolved. The length of the CDR3 is 17 residues. The germline CDR1 and CDR2 sequences are SGHTA and FQGNSA. V lost 0 bases, J lost 4 bases, and 18 bases lay in between. Here the CDR3 reads CASSLAFPPNPFYGYTF. CDR3 sequence (DNA): TGTGCCAGCAGCTTAGCCTTTCCGCCTAACCCCTTCTATGGCTACACCTTC. Looking up the rest from reference TRBV7-2 and TRBJ1-2 gives the full variable domain: GAGVSQSPSNKVTEKGKDVELRCDPISGHTALYWYRQSLGQGLEFLIYFQGNSAPDKSGLPSDRFSAERTGGSVSTLTIQRTQQEDSAVYLCASSLAFPPNPFYGYTFGSGTRLTVV.

In this sample, this clonotype turned up many times. This rearrangement joins TRBV3-1 to TRBJ2-1; tentative D call: TRBD2 (6 bases). In germline, CDR1 is LGHDT, CDR2 YNNKEL (reference sequence). This CDR3 comprises 16 residues. V shed 3 bases and J shed 7 bases, with 19 bases lying between them. This CDR3 is CASSQALAGPRNEQFF. The DNA of the CDR3 is TGTGCCAGCAGCCAGGCTCTCGCGGGGCCTAGAAATGAGCAGTTCTTC.

This clonotype was recorded many times. The rearrangement uses TRBV4-2 and TRBJ2-5, with D tentatively TRBD1 (6 bases). The V and J ends lost 0 bases and 2 bases respectively, with 13 bases between them. Germline V lookup: CDR1 LGHNA, CDR2 YNFKEQ. The CDR3 is made up of 16 amino acids. The CDR3 DNA sequence: TGTGCCAGCAGCCAAGATTCGGGGACACTTCAAGAGACCCAGTACTTC. Translated: CASSQDSGTLQETQYF.

This clonotype was seen many times. The rearrangement uses TRBV4-1 and TRBJ1-6, with unresolved D. CDR1 MGHRA and CDR2 YSYEKL come from the germline V gene. The CDR3 covers 15 residues. V dropped 1 base and J dropped 7 bases, with 11 bases sitting between them. CDR3 in DNA: TGCGCCAGCAGCCAAGCTGTAGGTGGCAATTCACCCCTCCACTTT. It codes for CASSQAVGGNSPLHF.

This clonotype was seen many times. One end of the junction is discordant with germline, which a read error may explain. The rearrangement joins TRBV12-3 or TRBV12-4 to TRBJ1-5; TRBD1 might be the D (5 bases). This CDR3 is 16 amino acids long. CDR3 nucleotides: TGTGCCAGTAGTTTCGACAGTACGGTGTACAATCAGCCCCAGCATTTT. Translating it yields CASSFDSTVYNQPQHF.

V is TRBV7-6 and J is TRBJ1-1; the D gene is possibly TRBD1 (5 bases). CDR1 is SGHVS, CDR2 FNYEAQ, per germline. V was trimmed by 1 base and J by 8 bases, leaving 14 bases between them. The CDR3 sequence is 14 residues long. In DNA form, the CDR3 reads TGTGCCAGCAGCTTAGAGGTGGGGGGTGGGGAAGCTTTCTTT. Amino acid sequence: CASSLEVGGGEAFF.

This clonotype was seen ten or more times. The V gene is TRBV5-1, the J gene TRBJ2-2; D is perhaps TRBD2 (6 bases). CDR1 SGHRS and CDR2 YFSETQ come from the germline V gene. V was cut by 7 bases and J by 6 bases, with 19 bases left in between. This CDR3 has 15 residues. CDR3 sequence reads: CASGDGSGVAGELFF. DNA of the CDR3: TGCGCCAGCGGGGACGGGAGTGGTGTCGCCGGGGAGCTGTTTTTT.

At least ten counts were recorded for this clonotype. This chain joins TRBV5-4 and TRBJ2-1; D gene uncertain. The CDR3 covers 14 residues. The V and J ends lost 3 bases and 9 bases respectively, with 16 bases between them. Germline lookup yields CDR1 SGHNT and CDR2 YYREEE (reference sequence). The DNA for the CDR3 is TGTGCCAGCAGCTCCGAGGTTCAGCGCTCTGAGCAGTTCTTC. Protein: CASSSEVQRSEQFF.

This clonotype was seen many times. This sequence joins TRBV20-1 and TRBJ1-2; D is perhaps TRBD1 (6 bases). This CDR3 region has 13 residues. Trimming stripped 3 bases from V and 8 bases from J, with 16 bases between. The germline gives CDR1 DFQATT, CDR2 SNEGSKA (reference sequence). DNA of the CDR3: TGCAGTGCTAGCTGGCCGGGGGCGGTCGGCTACACCTTC. Translated, it gives CSASWPGAVGYTF.

This clonotype was seen just once. No conserved phenylalanine or tryptophan is present at the end of the CDR3, so a read error is the likely explanation. The rearrangement uses TRBV20-1 and TRBJ2-5, with TRBD2 matching 13 bases. CDR1 is DFQATT and CDR2 is SNEGSKA in the germline V gene (reference sequence). The CDR3 covers 17 residues. The CDR3 protein is CCAKLAGGPFLEETQYC. DNA for the CDR3: TGCTGTGCTAAACTAGCGGGGGGGCCGTTTCTTGAAGAGACCCAGTACTGC.

This clonotype showed up many times. V and J are TRBV19 and TRBJ2-7, with 7 nucleotides matching TRBD1. This CDR3 is built from 15 residues. Germline CDR1 LNHDA, CDR2 SQIVND (reference sequence). V lost 3 bases to trimming and J lost 1 base; unmatched junction nucleotides: 6. The CDR3 DNA follows: TGTGCCAGTAGTATGTTGGCAGGGGGATCCTACGAGCAGTACTTC. Its protein is CASSMLAGGSYEQYF.

Many counts were recorded for this clonotype. The rearrangement uses TRBV7-3 and TRBJ2-1; weak D call: TRBD2 (6 bases). Germline CDR1 and CDR2: SGHTA and FQGTGA. V shed 5 bases and J shed 10 bases, with 24 bases lying between them. The CDR3 has 16 residues. This CDR3 is CASSPAERLGRGEQFF. The CDR3 DNA is TGTGCCAGCAGCCCCGCCGAACGACTAGGCCGCGGAGAGCAGTTCTTC.

This clonotype has at least ten counts. The gene calls are TRBV12-3 or TRBV12-4 and TRBJ2-1; weak D call: TRBD1 (5 bases). V dropped 2 bases and J dropped 7 bases, with 12 bases sitting between them. CDR3 size: 14 residues. The CDR3 loop reads CASSLQGMGNEQFF. The CDR3 DNA sequence: TGTGCCAGCAGTTTACAGGGAATGGGAAATGAGCAGTTCTTC.

This clonotype was counted at least ten times. This chain uses TRBV19 with TRBJ2-7, with TRBD1 matching over 8 bases. This CDR3 is 16 amino acids long. The J segment lost 5 bases and the V segment lost 3 bases, leaving 12 bases of the junction unmatched. In germline, CDR1 is LNHDA, CDR2 SQIVND (reference sequence). CDR3 region: CASSMTGALVLDEQYF. CDR3 sequence (DNA): TGTGCCAGTAGTATGACAGGGGCACTAGTTCTGGACGAGCAGTACTTC.

This clonotype was observed many times. This sequence joins TRBV12-3 or TRBV12-4 and TRBJ1-4; 7 nucleotides align to TRBD1. The V gene end was trimmed by 6 bases and the J gene end by 3 bases; junction bases not matched to a gene: 4. CDR3 length: 14 residues. The CDR3 nucleotides read TGTGCCAGCAGGCTGGGACAGTCTAATGAAAAACTGTTTTTT. It is translated as CASRLGQSNEKLFF.

Many counts were recorded for this clonotype. This chain joins TRBV7-2 and TRBJ1-1, with TRBD1 matching 8 bases. The CDR3 is 16 residues long. The J segment lost 0 bases and the V segment lost 1 base, leaving 4 bases of the junction unmatched. Germline lookup yields CDR1 SGHTA and CDR2 FQGNSA. The CDR3 spells CASSLDSDRVNTEAFF. CDR3 DNA: TGTGCCAGCAGCTTAGACTCGGACAGGGTGAACACTGAAGCTTTCTTT.

This chain links TRBV7-9 with TRBJ1-5; D not certain. This CDR3 spans 14 amino acids. Deletions cut 5 bases from V and 4 bases from J, with 12 bases between. The V gene's germline CDR1 is SEHNR and CDR2 FQNEAQ (reference sequence). CDR3: CASSRTGLNQPQHF. CDR3 nucleotides: TGTGCCAGCAGCCGTACGGGTCTTAATCAGCCCCAGCATTTT.

This chain joins TRBV4-2 and TRBJ2-5; 9 nucleotides agree with TRBD1. The ends lost 4 bases at V and 5 bases at J; junction bases unmatched: 8. The CDR3 has 15 amino acids. CDR1 and CDR2 (germline): LGHNA, YNFKEQ. CDR3 residues: CASSLGSGTGETQYF. Written as DNA, the CDR3 is TGTGCCAGCAGCCTCGGTTCCGGGACAGGGGAGACCCAGTACTTC.

This clonotype was counted ten times or more. The chain joins TRBV25-1 to TRBJ1-1; no firm D call. CDR3 length: 12 residues. With 5 bases removed from V and 0 bases from J, the gap between germline ends came to 4 bases. Germline V gives CDR1 MGHDK, CDR2 SYGVNS. As DNA, the CDR3 is TGTGCCAGCAGTCGGGTGAACACTGAAGCTTTCTTT. It encodes CASSRVNTEAFF.

This clonotype was observed many times. In nucleotides, the CDR3 is TGCGCCAGCAGCTCCGGGACAGGGGAGGTCGACGAGCAGTACTTC. Its translation is CASSSGTGEVDEQYF. The gene calls are TRBV5-1 and TRBJ2-7; TRBD1 aligns across 10 bases. The CDR3 totals 15 residues. Germline lookup yields CDR1 SGHRS and CDR2 YFSETQ. V shed 3 bases and J 5 bases; nucleotides not matched to a gene: 8.

There are many counts of this clonotype. The chain combines TRBV5-1 with TRBJ2-7; D remains unclear. CDR3 length: 11 residues. Germline lookup yields CDR1 SGHRS and CDR2 YFSETQ. The V end lost 5 bases, the J end lost 3 bases, and 6 bases lay between the germline ends. The CDR3 reads CASRYSYEQYF. The CDR3 DNA follows: TGCGCCAGCAGATACAGCTACGAGCAGTACTTC.

This clonotype was picked up a small number of times. The chain carries TRBV6-5 and TRBJ1-4; tentatively, D is TRBD1 (6 bases). The germline CDR1 and CDR2 sequences are MNHEY and SVGAGI. Trimming took off 2 bases at V and 2 bases at J, with 9 bases between the two ends. The CDR3 covers 15 residues. CDR3 loop: CASSYRGSTNEKLFF. CDR3 nucleotide sequence: TGTGCCAGCAGTTACAGGGGGAGCACTAATGAAAAACTGTTTTTT.